This T cell receptor (beta chain) stems from a study of T cell responses to AZD1222 COVID-19 vaccine. For this clone: The antigen remains unidentified.

Between the trimmed V and J ends, which lost 0 bases and 2 bases, there was a span of 7 bases. This CDR3 is built from 14 residues. Germline V gene sequence: CDR1 SGHRS, CDR2 YFSETQ. Method: immunoSEQ multiplex PCR; TCRdb's copy keeps in-frame clones and lacks some. Here the sample spans 130,000 or so clones, more than 90% being singletons. The study's findings and limits: The study found vaccine-associated CD4 TCRs spanning spike, dominant at 160-218 and 743-854.

This sample comprised peripheral blood, obtained 28 days after the second AZD1222 dose. The TCR originated in an adult who received the AZD1222 COVID-19 vaccine. The rearrangement links TRBV5-1 to TRBJ2-3, with D possibly being TRBD1 (5 bases). The CDR3 nucleotides are TGCGCCAGCAGCTTGGAGGGGCTCACAGATACGCAGTATTTT. Amino acids: CASSLEGLTDTQYF. Full variable domain (missing parts from reference TRBV5-1 and TRBJ2-3): KAGVTQTPRYLIKTRGQQVTLSCSPISGHRSVSWYQQTPGQGLQFLFEYFSETQRNKGNFPGRFSGRQFSNSRSEMNVSTLELGDSALYLCASSLEGLTDTQYFGPGTRLTVL.